This TCR beta chain was sequenced for a study of blood T cell repertoires in COVID-19. Study-level information: Some COVID-19 samples were acute and others convalescent; all came from the United States, Italy and Spain. T cells, B-cell-depleted T cells, or PBMCs supplied cDNA or gDNA.

In the original processing: Amplification of reference gene primers was used by the study to estimate nucleated cell counts. This table comes from immunoSEQ multiplex PCR, and its TCRdb copy is limited to in-frame clones, with some not included. That table furnishes V, J and clone size, whereas the DNA furnished D and trimming. The repertoire has about 170,000 clones, 82% of them found once; the top ten carry about 7.7%. The V gene end was trimmed by 5 bases and the J gene end by 10 bases; junction bases not matched to a gene: 7. Looked up from germline, CDR1 is LGHDT and CDR2 is YNNKEL (reference sequence). The CDR3 totals 14 residues.

The source is a woman in her forties with COVID-19, enrolled during active disease. This chain joins TRBV3-1 (or the pseudogene TRBV3-2) and TRBJ1-6; 8 bases map to TRBD1. The sample taken for sequencing was peripheral blood. CDR3 loop: CASSSGQGGSPLHF. CDR3 nucleotide sequence: TGTGCCAGCAGCAGCGGACAGGGCGGATCACCCCTCCACTTT.